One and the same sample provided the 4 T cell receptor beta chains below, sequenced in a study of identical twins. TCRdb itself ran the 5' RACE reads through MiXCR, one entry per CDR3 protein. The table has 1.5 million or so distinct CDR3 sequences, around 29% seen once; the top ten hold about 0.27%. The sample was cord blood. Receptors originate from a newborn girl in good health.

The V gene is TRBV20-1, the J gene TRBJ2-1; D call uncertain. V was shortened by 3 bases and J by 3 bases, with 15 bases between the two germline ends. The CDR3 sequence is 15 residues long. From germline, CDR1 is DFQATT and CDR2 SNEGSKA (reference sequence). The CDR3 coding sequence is TGCAGTGCTAGGAACATCAGAACCCTCTACAATGAGCAGTTCTTC. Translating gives CSARNIRTLYNEQFF.

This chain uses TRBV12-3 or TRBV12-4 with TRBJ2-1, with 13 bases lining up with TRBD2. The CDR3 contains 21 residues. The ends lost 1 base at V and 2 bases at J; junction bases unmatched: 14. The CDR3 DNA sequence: TGTGCCAGCAGTTTAGATGGGACTAGCGGGGTATATCATGGCACCTACAATGAGCAGTTCTTC. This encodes CASSLDGTSGVYHGTYNEQFF.

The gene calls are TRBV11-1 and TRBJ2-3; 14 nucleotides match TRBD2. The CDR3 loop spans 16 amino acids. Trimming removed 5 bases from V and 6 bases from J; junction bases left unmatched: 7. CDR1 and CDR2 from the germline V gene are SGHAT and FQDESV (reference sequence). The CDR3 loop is CASSRRGLAGVDTQYF. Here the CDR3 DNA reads TGTGCCAGCAGCCGAAGGGGACTAGCGGGGGTGGATACGCAGTATTTT.

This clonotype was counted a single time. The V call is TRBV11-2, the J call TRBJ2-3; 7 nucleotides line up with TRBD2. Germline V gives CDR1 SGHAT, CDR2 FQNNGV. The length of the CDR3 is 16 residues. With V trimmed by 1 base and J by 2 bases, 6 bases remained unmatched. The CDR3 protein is CASSLGRLADTDTQYF. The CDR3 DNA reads TGTGCCAGCAGCTTAGGAAGACTAGCAGACACAGATACGCAGTATTTT.